The next 2 T cell receptor beta chains were all read from a single sample in a study of cytomegalovirus exposure and HLA in healthy donors. The PCR contained 60 Vbeta and 13 Jbeta primers. Sequencing was performed with immunoSEQ multiplex PCR; in TCRdb, only in-frame clones are kept and a portion is missing. The sample holds about 130,000 clones, around 74% seen once. Material for sequencing was PBMCs. Every receptor here comes from a man aged 35 to 55 in good health and CMV-seropositive.

This sequence joins TRBV27 and TRBJ1-2, with 8 bases identical to TRBD1. Germline values: CDR1 MNHEY, CDR2 SMNVEV (reference sequence). The CDR3 spans 12 residues. The J segment lost 3 bases and the V segment lost 11 bases, leaving 5 bases of the junction unmatched. CDR3 amino acids: CASYRGDYGYTF. DNA of the CDR3: TGTGCCTCGTACAGGGGGGACTATGGCTACACCTTC.

The rearrangement uses TRBV5-4 and TRBJ1-4; D is uncertain. This CDR3 spans 15 amino acids. Germline V gene data show CDR1 as SGHNT and CDR2 as YYREEE (reference sequence). With 3 bases removed from V and 2 bases from J, the gap between germline ends came to 11 bases. The CDR3 spells CASSSSVTTNEKLFF. The CDR3 DNA reads as TGTGCCAGCAGCTCTTCGGTAACCACTAATGAAAAACTGTTTTTT.